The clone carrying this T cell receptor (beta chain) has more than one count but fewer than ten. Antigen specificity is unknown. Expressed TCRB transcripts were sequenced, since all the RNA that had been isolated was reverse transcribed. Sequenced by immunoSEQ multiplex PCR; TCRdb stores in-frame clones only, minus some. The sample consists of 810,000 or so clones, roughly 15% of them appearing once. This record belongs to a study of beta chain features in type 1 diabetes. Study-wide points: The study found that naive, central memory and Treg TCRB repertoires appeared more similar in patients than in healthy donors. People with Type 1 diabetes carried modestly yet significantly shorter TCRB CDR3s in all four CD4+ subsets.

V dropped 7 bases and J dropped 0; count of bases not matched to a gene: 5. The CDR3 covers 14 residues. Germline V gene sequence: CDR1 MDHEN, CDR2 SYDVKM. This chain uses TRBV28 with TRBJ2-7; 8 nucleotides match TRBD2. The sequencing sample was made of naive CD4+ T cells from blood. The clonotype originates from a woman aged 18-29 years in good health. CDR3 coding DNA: TGTGCCAGCACCACTAGCGGTAGCTCCTACGAGCAGTACTTC. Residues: CASTTSGSSYEQYF.